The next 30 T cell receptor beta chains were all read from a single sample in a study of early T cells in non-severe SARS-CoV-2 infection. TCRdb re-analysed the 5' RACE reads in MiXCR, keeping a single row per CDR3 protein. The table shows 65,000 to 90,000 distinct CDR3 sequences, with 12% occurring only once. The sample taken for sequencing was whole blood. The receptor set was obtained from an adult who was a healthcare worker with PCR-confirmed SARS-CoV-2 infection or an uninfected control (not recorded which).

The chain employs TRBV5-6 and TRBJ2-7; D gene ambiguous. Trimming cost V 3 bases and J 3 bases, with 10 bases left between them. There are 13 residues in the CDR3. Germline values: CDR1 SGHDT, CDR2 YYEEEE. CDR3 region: CASSSEWGYEQYF. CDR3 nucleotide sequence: TGTGCCAGCAGCTCCGAGTGGGGCTACGAGCAGTACTTC.

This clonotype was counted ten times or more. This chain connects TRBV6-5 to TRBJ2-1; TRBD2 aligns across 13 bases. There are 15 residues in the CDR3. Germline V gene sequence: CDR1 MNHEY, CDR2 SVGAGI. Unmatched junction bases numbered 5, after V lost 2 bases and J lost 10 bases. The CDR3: CASSYETSGRREQFF. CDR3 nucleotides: TGTGCCAGCAGTTACGAGACTAGCGGGAGGCGGGAGCAGTTCTTC.

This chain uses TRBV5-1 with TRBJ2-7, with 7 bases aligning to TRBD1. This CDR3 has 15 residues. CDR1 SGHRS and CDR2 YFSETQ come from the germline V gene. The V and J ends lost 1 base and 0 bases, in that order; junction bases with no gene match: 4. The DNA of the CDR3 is TGCGCCAGCAGCTTGTTGACAGGGAACTCCTACGAGCAGTACTTC. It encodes CASSLLTGNSYEQYF.

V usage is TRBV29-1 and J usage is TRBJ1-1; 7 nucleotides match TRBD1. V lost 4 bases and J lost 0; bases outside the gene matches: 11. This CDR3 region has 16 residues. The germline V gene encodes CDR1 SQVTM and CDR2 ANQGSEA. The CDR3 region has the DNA TGCAGCGTTGTATCACAGGGAAGGGGGCTGAACACTGAAGCTTTCTTT. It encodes CSVVSQGRGLNTEAFF.

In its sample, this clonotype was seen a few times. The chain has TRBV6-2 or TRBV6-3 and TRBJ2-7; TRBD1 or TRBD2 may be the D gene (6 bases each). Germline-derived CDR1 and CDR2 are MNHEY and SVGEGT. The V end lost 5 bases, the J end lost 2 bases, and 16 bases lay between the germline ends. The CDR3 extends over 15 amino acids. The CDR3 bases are TGTGCCAGCAGTCCCATTGCGGGACAACCCTACGAGCAGTACTTC. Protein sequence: CASSPIAGQPYEQYF.

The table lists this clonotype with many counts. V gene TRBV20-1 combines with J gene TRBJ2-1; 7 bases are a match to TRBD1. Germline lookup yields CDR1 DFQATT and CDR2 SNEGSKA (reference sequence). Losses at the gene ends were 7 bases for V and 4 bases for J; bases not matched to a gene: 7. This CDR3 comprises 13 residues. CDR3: CSGLDRMYNEQFF. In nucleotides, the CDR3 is TGCAGTGGGTTGGACAGGATGTACAATGAGCAGTTCTTC.

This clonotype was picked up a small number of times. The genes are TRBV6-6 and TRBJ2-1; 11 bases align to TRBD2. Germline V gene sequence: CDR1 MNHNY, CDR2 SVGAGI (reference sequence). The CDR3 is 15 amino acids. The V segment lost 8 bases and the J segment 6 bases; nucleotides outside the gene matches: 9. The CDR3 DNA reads TGTGCCAGCTGCTCACTAGCGGGAGCCCTCAATGAGCAGTTCTTC. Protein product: CASCSLAGALNEQFF.

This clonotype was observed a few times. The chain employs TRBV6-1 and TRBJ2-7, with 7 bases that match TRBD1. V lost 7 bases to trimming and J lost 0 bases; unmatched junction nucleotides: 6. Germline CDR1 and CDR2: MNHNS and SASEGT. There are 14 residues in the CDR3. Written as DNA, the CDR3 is TGTGCCAGCACCAAGGGGGCCTTCTCCTACGAGCAGTACTTC. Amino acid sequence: CASTKGAFSYEQYF.

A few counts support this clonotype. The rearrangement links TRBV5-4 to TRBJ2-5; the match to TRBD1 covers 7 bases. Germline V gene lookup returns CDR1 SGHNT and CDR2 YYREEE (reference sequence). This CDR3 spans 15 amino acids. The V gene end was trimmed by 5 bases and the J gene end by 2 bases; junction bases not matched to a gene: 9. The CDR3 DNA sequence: TGTGCCAGCAGGGGGACAGCTCTATCTCAAGAGACCCAGTACTTC. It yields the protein CASRGTALSQETQYF.

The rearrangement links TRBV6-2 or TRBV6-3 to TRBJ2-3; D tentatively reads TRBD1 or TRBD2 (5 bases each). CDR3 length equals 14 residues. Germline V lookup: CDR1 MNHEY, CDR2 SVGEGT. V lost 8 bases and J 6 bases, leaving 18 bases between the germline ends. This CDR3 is CASYKSGPQDTQYF. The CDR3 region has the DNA TGTGCCAGCTATAAGTCGGGACCTCAGGATACGCAGTATTTT.

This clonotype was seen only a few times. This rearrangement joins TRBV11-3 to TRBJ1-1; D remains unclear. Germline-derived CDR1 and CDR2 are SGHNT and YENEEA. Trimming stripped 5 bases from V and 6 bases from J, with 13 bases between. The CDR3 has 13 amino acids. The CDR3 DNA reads TGTGCCAGCAGCCCTTACCCCGGGGCTGAAGCTTTCTTT. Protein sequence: CASSPYPGAEAFF.

The CDR3 protein is CASSFQGAFNSPLHF. In DNA form, the CDR3 reads TGTGCCAGCAGCTTTCAGGGGGCTTTCAATTCACCCCTCCACTTT. This chain connects TRBV7-9 to TRBJ1-6; 8 positions match TRBD1. Unmatched junction bases numbered 5, after V lost 3 bases and J lost 7 bases. Per germline, CDR1 SEHNR and CDR2 FQNEAQ (reference sequence). CDR3 size: 15 residues.

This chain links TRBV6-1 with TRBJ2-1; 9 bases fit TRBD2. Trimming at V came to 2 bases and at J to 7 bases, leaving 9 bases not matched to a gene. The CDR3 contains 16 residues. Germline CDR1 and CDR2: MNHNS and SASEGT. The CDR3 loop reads CASSEKWLAGLNEQFF. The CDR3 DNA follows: TGTGCCAGCAGTGAAAAGTGGCTAGCGGGGTTGAATGAGCAGTTCTTC.

For the CDR3, the DNA is TGTGCCAGCAGGTCCGGGACTAGCTTTTCCGGGGAGCTGTTTTTT. Translation gives CASRSGTSFSGELFF. V is TRBV12-3 or TRBV12-4 and J is TRBJ2-2; the match to TRBD2 covers 9 bases. This CDR3 is built from 15 residues. With V trimmed by 6 bases and J by 6 bases, 8 bases remained unmatched.

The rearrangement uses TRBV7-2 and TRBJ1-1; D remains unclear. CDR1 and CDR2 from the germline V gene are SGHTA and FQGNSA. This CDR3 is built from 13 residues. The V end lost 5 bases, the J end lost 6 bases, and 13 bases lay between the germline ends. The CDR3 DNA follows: TGTGCCAGCAGCGTCCACGTCCGGGCTGAAGCTTTCTTT. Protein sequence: CASSVHVRAEAFF.

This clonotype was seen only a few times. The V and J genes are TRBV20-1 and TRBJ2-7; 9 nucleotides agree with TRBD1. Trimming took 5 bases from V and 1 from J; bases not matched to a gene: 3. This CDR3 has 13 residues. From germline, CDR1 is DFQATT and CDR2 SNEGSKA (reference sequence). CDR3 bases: TGCAGTGCTGGGACAGGGATGTCCTACGAGCAGTACTTC. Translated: CSAGTGMSYEQYF.

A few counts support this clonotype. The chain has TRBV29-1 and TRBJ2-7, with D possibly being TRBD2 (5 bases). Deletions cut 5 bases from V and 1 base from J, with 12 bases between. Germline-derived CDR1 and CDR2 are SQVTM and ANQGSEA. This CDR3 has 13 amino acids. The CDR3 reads CSVNQRSSYEQYF. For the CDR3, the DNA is TGCAGCGTTAACCAGCGGTCTTCCTACGAGCAGTACTTC.

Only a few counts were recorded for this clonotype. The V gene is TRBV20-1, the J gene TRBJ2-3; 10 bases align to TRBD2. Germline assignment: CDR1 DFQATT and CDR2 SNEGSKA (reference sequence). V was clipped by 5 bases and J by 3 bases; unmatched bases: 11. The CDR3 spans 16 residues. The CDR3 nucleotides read TGCAGTGCTCAACCGCTAGCGGGAGTATCGACAGATACGCAGTATTTT. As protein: CSAQPLAGVSTDTQYF.

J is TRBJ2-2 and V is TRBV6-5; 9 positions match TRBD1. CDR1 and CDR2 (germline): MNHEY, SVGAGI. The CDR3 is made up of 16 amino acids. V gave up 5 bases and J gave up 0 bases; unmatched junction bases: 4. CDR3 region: CASSVTGGANTGELFF. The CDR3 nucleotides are TGTGCCAGCAGTGTTACAGGGGGCGCGAACACCGGGGAGCTGTTTTTT.

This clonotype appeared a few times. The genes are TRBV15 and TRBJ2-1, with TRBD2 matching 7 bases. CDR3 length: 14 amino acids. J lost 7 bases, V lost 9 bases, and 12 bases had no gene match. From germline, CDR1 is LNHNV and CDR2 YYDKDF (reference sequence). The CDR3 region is CATAGGGSRNEQFF. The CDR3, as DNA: TGTGCCACGGCAGGTGGCGGGAGTCGAAATGAGCAGTTCTTC.

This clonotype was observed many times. CDR3 amino acids: CASRFGSPRDTGELFF. The DNA for the CDR3 is TGTGCCAGCAGGTTTGGGAGTCCAAGGGACACCGGGGAGCTGTTTTTT. This chain uses TRBV7-9 with TRBJ2-2, with D possibly matching TRBD2 (5 bases). The germline V and J ends were trimmed by 6 bases and 3 bases, with 17 bases remaining between them. CDR3 length equals 16 residues. Germline V gives CDR1 SEHNR, CDR2 FQNEAQ (reference sequence).

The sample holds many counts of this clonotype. CDR3 bases: TGCAGTGCTAGAGATAAGGCCACTTCGAATGAAAAACTGTTTTTT. This sequence encodes CSARDKATSNEKLFF. The rearrangement joins TRBV20-1 to TRBJ1-4, with no clear D. Germline CDR1 reads DFQATT; CDR2 reads SNEGSKA (reference sequence). This CDR3 comprises 15 residues. Trimming removed 0 bases from V and 5 bases from J, with 13 bases in between.

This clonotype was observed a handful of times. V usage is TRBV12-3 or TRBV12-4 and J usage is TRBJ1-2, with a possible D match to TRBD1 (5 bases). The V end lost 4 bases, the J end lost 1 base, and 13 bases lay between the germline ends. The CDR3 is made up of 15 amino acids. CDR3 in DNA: TGTGCCAGCAGTTCCCCTGACAGCAGTAACTATGGCTACACCTTC. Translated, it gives CASSSPDSSNYGYTF.

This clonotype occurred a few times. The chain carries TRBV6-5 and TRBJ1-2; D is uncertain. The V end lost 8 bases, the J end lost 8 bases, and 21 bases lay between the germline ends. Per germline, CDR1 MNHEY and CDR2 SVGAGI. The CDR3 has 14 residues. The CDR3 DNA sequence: TGTGCCAGCGGATATCGGGATTCCGCATTGGGCTACACCTTC. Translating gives CASGYRDSALGYTF.

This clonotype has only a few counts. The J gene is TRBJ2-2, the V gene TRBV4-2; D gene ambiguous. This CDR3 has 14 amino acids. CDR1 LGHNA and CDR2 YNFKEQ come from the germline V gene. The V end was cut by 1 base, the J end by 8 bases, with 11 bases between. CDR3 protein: CASSQVGVSGELFF. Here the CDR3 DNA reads TGTGCCAGCAGCCAAGTGGGCGTTTCGGGGGAGCTGTTTTTT.

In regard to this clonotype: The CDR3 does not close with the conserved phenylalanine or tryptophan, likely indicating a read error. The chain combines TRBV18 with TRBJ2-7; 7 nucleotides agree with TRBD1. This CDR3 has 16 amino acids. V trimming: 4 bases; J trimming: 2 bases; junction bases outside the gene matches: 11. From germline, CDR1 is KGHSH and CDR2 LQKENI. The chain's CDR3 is CASSLMTGMETYEQYL. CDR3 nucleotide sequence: TGTGCCAGCTCACTGATGACAGGGATGGAAACCTACGAGCAGTACCTC.

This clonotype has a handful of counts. CDR3 protein: CASSQQGRTGANVLTF. CDR3 coding DNA: TGTGCCAGCAGCCAACAGGGAAGGACTGGGGCCAACGTCCTGACTTTC. This chain joins TRBV5-4 and TRBJ2-6, with D maybe TRBD1 (6 bases). The length of the CDR3 is 16 residues. In germline, CDR1 is SGHNT, CDR2 YYREEE (reference sequence). V was pared by 4 bases and J by 2 bases, with 13 bases between.

CDR3 loop: CSVLLTSGTISYEQYF. CDR3 in DNA: TGCAGCGTTCTTTTGACTAGCGGAACTATATCCTACGAGCAGTACTTC. The chain carries TRBV29-1 and TRBJ2-7; 9 nucleotides align to TRBD2. The CDR3 contains 16 residues. V lost 5 bases and J lost 1; bases outside the gene matches: 12. The germline gives CDR1 SQVTM, CDR2 ANQGSEA.

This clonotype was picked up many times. The CDR3 spells CASSQEASGSGDTQYF. DNA for the CDR3: TGTGCCAGCAGCCAAGAGGCTAGCGGGAGTGGAGATACGCAGTATTTT. This chain connects TRBV4-2 to TRBJ2-3, with 10 bases matching TRBD2. V dropped 0 bases and J dropped 5; count of bases not matched to a gene: 5. Germline V lookup: CDR1 LGHNA, CDR2 YNFKEQ. The CDR3 spans 16 residues.

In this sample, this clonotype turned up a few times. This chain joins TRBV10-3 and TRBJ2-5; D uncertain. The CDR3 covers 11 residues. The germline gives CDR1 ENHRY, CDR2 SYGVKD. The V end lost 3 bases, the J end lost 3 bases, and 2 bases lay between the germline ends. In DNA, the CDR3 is TGTGCCATCAGTGAAGAAGAGACCCAGTACTTC. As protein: CAISEEETQYF.